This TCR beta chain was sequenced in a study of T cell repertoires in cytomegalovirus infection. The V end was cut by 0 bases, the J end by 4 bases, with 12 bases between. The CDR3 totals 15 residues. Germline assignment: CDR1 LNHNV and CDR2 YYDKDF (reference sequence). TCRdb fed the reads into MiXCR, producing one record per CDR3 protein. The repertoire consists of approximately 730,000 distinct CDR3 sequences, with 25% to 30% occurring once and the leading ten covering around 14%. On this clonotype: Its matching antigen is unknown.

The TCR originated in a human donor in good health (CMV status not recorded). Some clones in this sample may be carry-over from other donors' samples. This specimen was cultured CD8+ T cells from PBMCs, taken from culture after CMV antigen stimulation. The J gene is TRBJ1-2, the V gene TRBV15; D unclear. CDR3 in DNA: TGTGCCACCAGCAGAGATTTGGGCACCTCCTATGGCTACACCTTC. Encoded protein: CATSRDLGTSYGYTF.